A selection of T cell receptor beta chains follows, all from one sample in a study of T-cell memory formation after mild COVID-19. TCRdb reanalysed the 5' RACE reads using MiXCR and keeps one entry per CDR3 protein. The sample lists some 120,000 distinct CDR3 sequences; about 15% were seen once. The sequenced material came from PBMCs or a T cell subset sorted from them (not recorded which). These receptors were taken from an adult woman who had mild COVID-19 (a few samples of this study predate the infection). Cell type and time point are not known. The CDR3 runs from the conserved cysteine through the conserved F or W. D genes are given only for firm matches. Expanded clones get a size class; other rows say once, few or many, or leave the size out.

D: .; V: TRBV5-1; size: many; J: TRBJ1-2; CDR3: CASSLGTAYGYTF; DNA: TGCGCCAGCAGCTTGGGGACAGCCTATGGCTACACCTTC
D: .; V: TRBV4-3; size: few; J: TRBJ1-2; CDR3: CASSQDRTGSSLGYGYTF; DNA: TGCGCCAGCAGCCAAGATCGAACGGGCTCCTCTCTGGGGTATGGCTACACCTTC
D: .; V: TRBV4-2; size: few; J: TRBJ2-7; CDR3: CASSRDNRALYEQYF; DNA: TGTGCCAGCAGCCGAGATAACAGGGCGTTGTACGAGCAGTACTTC
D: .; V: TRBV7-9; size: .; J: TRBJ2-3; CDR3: CASSLEVGRQFTDTQYF; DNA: TGTGCCAGCAGCTTAGAAGTAGGCAGACAATTCACAGATACGCAGTATTTT
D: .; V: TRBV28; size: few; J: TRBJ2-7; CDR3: CASSLRAYEQYF; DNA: TGTGCCAGCAGTTTAAGGGCCTACGAGCAGTACTTC
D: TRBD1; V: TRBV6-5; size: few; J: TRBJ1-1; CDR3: CASRSPGQGPENTEAFF; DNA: TGTGCCAGCAGAAGTCCGGGACAGGGGCCTGAGAACACTGAAGCTTTCTTT
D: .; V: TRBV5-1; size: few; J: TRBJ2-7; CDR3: CASSLGDNSYEQYF; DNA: TGCGCCAGCAGCTTGGGGGACAACTCCTACGAGCAGTACTTC
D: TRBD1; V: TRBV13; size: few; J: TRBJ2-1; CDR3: CASSAGTGEGEQFF; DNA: TGTGCCAGCAGCGCCGGGACAGGGGAAGGTGAGCAGTTCTTC
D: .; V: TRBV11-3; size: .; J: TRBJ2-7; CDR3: CASRAGDTYEQYF; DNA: TGTGCCAGCAGAGCAGGGGACACCTACGAGCAGTACTTC
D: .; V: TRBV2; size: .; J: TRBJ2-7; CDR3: CASLQSYEQYF; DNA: TGTGCCAGCCTCCAGAGTTACGAGCAGTACTTC
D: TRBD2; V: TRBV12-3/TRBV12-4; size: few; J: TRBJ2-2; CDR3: CASGRGNTGELFF; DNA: TGTGCCAGCGGGAGGGGGAACACCGGGGAGCTGTTTTTT
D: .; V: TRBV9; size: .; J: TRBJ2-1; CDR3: CASSPTGSWGSSYNEQFF; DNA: TGTGCCAGCAGCCCTACCGGTAGTTGGGGAAGCTCCTACAATGAGCAGTTCTTC
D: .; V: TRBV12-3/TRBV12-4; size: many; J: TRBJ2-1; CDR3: CASSLTGRSYNEQFF; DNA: TGTGCCAGCAGTCTGACAGGCCGCTCCTACAATGAGCAGTTCTTC
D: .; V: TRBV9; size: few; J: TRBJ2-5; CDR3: CASSVSWLGETQYF; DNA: TGTGCCAGCAGTGTCTCTTGGCTTGGGGAGACCCAGTACTTC
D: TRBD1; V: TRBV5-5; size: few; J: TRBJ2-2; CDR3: CASSPPGGLNTGELFF; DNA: TGTGCCAGCAGCCCTCCAGGGGGCCTGAACACCGGGGAGCTGTTTTTT
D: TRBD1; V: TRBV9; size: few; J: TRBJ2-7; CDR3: CASSAPWTGDEQYF; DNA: TGTGCCAGCAGCGCGCCCTGGACAGGGGACGAGCAGTACTTC
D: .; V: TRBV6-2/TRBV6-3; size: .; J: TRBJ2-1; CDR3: CASSYSSRNNEQFF; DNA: TGTGCCAGCAGTTACTCATCGCGGAACAATGAGCAGTTCTTC
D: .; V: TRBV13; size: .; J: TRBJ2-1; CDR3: CASSFRYYLYNEQFF; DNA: TGTGCCAGCAGCTTTCGGTACTATCTCTACAATGAGCAGTTCTTC
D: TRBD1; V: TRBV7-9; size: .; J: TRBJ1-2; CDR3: CASSHLGTGRDYGYTF; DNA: TGTGCCAGCAGCCACCTCGGGACAGGGCGGGACTATGGCTACACCTTC
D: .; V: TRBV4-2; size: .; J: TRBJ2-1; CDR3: CASSQEAVGSFNEQFF; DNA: TGTGCCAGCAGCCAAGAAGCGGTGGGGTCGTTCAATGAGCAGTTCTTC
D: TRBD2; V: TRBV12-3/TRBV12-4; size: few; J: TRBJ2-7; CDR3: CASRLGTSGPYEQYF; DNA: TGTGCCAGCAGACTCGGGACTAGCGGGCCCTACGAGCAGTACTTC
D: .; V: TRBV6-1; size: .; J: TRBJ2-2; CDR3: CASSAPIGLQNTGELFF; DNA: TGTGCCAGCAGCGCCCCTATTGGGTTACAGAACACCGGGGAGCTGTTTTTT
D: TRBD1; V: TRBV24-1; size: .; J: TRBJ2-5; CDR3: CATSDLGTGRGETQYF; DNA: TGTGCCACCAGTGATTTGGGGACAGGGAGAGGAGAGACCCAGTACTTC
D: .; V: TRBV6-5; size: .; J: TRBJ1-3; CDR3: CASSYYAMNSGNTIYF; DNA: TGTGCCAGCAGTTACTACGCCATGAACTCTGGAAACACCATATATTTT
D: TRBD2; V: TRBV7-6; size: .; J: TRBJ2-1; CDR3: CASSPPRGAYNEQFF; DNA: TGTGCCAGCAGCCCGCCGCGGGGGGCCTACAATGAGCAGTTCTTC
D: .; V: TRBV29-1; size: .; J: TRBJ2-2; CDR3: CSVDGPTGELFF; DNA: TGCAGCGTTGACGGCCCCACCGGGGAGCTGTTTTTT
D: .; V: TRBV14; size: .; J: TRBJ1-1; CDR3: CASSQDPRTANTEAFF; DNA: TGTGCCAGCAGCCAAGACCCGAGGACAGCGAACACTGAAGCTTTCTTT
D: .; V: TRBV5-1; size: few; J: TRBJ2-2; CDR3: CASSLFPGELFF; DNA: TGCGCCAGCAGCTTGTTTCCCGGGGAGCTGTTTTTT
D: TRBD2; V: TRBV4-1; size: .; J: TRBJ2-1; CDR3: CASSQERGGGNEQFF; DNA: TGCGCCAGCAGCCAGGAGCGGGGGGGCGGGAATGAGCAGTTCTTC
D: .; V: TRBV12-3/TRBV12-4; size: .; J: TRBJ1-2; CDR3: CASSLSWRDGYTF; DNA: TGTGCCAGCAGTTTAAGTTGGCGGGATGGCTACACCTTC
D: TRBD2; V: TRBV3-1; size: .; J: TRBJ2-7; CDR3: CASSQLVLAGVPYEQYF; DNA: TGTGCCAGCAGCCAACTCGTACTAGCGGGAGTTCCGTACGAGCAGTACTTC
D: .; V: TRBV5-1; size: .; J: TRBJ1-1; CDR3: CASSSDSMNTEAFF; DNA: TGCGCCAGCAGCTCCGACAGCATGAACACTGAAGCTTTCTTT
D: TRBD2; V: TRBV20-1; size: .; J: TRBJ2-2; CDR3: CSARDELQRGGRAGELFF; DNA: TGCAGTGCTAGAGATGAGCTCCAGCGGGGGGGCCGAGCCGGGGAGCTGTTTTTT
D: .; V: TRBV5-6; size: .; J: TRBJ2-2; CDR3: CASRVIRGALTGELFF; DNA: TGTGCCAGCAGGGTCATAAGGGGGGCCCTCACCGGGGAGCTGTTTTTT
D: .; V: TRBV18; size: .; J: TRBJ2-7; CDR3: CASSPVGAPSLGEQYF; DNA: TGTGCCAGCTCACCAGTGGGGGCCCCATCCTTAGGCGAGCAGTACTTC
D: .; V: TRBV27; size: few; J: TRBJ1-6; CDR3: CASSWGGNSPLHF; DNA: TGTGCCAGCAGTTGGGGGGGGAATTCACCCCTCCACTTT
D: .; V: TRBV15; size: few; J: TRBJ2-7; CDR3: CATSKPGTPEQYF; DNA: TGTGCCACCAGCAAACCCGGGACCCCCGAGCAGTACTTC
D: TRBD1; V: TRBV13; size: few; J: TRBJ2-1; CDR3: CASSFRGPEFF; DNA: TGTGCCAGCAGCTTCAGGGGGCCGGAGTTCTTC
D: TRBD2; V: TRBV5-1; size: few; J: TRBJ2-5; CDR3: CASSPSGGPETQYF; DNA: TGCGCCAGCAGCCCGAGCGGGGGGCCAGAGACCCAGTACTTC
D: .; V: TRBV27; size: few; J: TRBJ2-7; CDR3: CASSLSVRASTYEQYF; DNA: TGTGCCAGCAGTTTATCCGTTCGGGCTAGCACTTACGAGCAGTACTTC
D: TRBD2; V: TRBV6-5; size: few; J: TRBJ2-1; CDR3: CASRSGLAVYNEQFF; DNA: TGTGCCAGCAGATCCGGACTAGCGGTGTACAATGAGCAGTTCTTC
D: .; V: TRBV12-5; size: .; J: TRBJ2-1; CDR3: CASGFFAYLYNEQFF; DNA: TGTGCTAGTGGTTTTTTCGCATATTTATACAATGAGCAGTTCTTC
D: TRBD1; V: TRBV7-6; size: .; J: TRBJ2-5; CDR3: CASSRPRTGPPQETQYF; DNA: TGTGCCAGCAGCCGCCCCAGGACAGGGCCCCCGCAAGAGACCCAGTACTTC
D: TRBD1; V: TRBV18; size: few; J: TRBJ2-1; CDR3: CASSFQGQAQEQFF; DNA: TGTGCCAGCTCATTCCAAGGACAGGCTCAAGAGCAGTTCTTC
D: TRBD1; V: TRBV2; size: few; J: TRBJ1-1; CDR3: CASSKRSRQGPLEAFF; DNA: TGTGCCAGCAGTAAAAGGAGTCGACAGGGCCCTCTGGAAGCTTTCTTT
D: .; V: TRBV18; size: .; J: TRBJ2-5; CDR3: CASSPGAAGVQETQYF; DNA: TGTGCCAGCTCGCCGGGGGCGGCGGGAGTACAAGAGACCCAGTACTTC
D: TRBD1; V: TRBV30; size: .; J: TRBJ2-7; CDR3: CAWISDRGGEQYF; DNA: TGTGCCTGGATATCCGACAGGGGAGGCGAGCAGTACTTC
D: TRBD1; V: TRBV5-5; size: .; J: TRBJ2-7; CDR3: CASSATGTGAHEQYF; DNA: TGTGCCAGCAGCGCAACCGGGACAGGGGCCCACGAGCAGTACTTC
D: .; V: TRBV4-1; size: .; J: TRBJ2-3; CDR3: CASSQWKAGVRADTQYF; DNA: TGCGCCAGCAGCCAATGGAAGGCAGGGGTGAGGGCAGATACGCAGTATTTT
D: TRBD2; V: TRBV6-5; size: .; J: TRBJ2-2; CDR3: CASSYYAGGPGTGELFF; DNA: TGTGCCAGCAGTTACTATGCGGGGGGCCCAGGGACCGGGGAGCTGTTTTTT
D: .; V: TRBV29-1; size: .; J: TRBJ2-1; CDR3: CSEWTVYNEQFF; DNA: TGCAGCGAATGGACAGTTTACAATGAGCAGTTCTTC
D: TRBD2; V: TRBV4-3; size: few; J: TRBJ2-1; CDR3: CASSQFGTSGGYNEQFF; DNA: TGCGCCAGCAGCCAATTTGGGACTAGCGGGGGTTACAATGAGCAGTTCTTC
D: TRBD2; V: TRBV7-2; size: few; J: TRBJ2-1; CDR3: CASTRTSGFYNEQFF; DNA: TGTGCCAGCACCCGGACTAGCGGATTCTACAATGAGCAGTTCTTC
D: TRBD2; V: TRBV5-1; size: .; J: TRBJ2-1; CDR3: CASSAKRGGLDEQFF; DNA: TGCGCCAGCAGCGCGAAGCGGGGGGGCCTCGATGAGCAGTTCTTC
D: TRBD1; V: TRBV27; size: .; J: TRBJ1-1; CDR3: CASSTTGTGYMNTEAFF; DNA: TGTGCCAGCAGCACAACCGGGACAGGGTACATGAACACTGAAGCTTTCTTT
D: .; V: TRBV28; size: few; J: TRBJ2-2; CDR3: CASILQVGGTGELFF; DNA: TGTGCCAGCATCCTTCAAGTGGGTGGCACCGGGGAGCTGTTTTTT
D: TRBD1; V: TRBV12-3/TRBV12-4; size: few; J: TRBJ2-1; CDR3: CASSWTGSWDEQFF; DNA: TGTGCCAGCAGTTGGACAGGGTCTTGGGATGAGCAGTTCTTC
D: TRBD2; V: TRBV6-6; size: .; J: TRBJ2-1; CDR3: CASSYSTSGAAVDEQFF; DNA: TGTGCCAGCAGTTACTCGACTAGCGGGGCTGCAGTCGATGAGCAGTTCTTC
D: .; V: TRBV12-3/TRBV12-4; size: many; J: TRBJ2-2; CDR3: CASRDRPVGTGELFF; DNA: TGTGCCAGCAGGGACCGACCGGTGGGCACCGGGGAGCTGTTTTTT
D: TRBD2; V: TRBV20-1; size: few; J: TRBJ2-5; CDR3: CSASLGLAGASEETQYF; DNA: TGCAGTGCTAGTCTTGGTCTAGCGGGGGCATCAGAAGAGACCCAGTACTTC